These 21 T cell receptor beta chains were sequenced from one sample in a study of shared clonotypes between healthy human individuals. TCRdb keeps only in-frame clones here, not all; method: immunoSEQ multiplex PCR. Here the sample spans roughly 2.2 million clones, around 92% being singletons. The source material was naive CD4+ T cells from PBMCs. Subset reported: CD45RA+ positively selected. All receptors come from a young man in good health. Some clones in this sample may be carry-over from other donors' samples.

The chain has TRBV19 and TRBJ2-1, with 9 bases aligning to TRBD2. Germline V lookup: CDR1 LNHDA, CDR2 SQIVND (reference sequence). Trimming at V came to 4 bases and at J to 6 bases, leaving 4 bases not matched to a gene. The CDR3 contains 14 residues. The CDR3 loop reads CASSRAGGTNEQFF. The CDR3 bases are TGTGCCAGTAGTAGAGCGGGAGGTACCAATGAGCAGTTCTTC.

V usage is TRBV10-2 and J usage is TRBJ1-2; D is possibly TRBD1 (5 bases). The V end lost 6 bases, the J end lost 2 bases, and 10 bases lay between the germline ends. This CDR3 spans 13 amino acids. Per the germline V gene, CDR1 is WSHSY and CDR2 is SAAADI. The CDR3 nucleotides read TGCGCCAGCAGCATGGGGGGGAACTATGGCTACACCTTC. It specifies CASSMGGNYGYTF.

The gene calls are TRBV30 and TRBJ2-7; 8 bases align to TRBD1. Germline CDR1 and CDR2: GTSNPN and SVGIG (reference sequence). This CDR3 has 14 amino acids. V lost 5 bases, J lost 6 bases, and 12 bases stayed unmatched. The chain's CDR3 is CAWGSGQGAFEQYF. The DNA for the CDR3 is TGTGCCTGGGGTAGTGGCCAGGGGGCCTTCGAGCAGTACTTC.

The rearrangement joins TRBV15 to TRBJ2-1; the match to TRBD2 covers 8 bases. Per the germline V gene, CDR1 is LNHNV and CDR2 is YYDKDF (reference sequence). This CDR3 is built from 17 residues. V dropped 0 bases and J dropped 4; count of bases not matched to a gene: 8. The CDR3 is CATSRDGRQRGYNEQFF. DNA for the CDR3: TGTGCCACCAGCAGAGATGGTCGCCAGCGGGGGTACAATGAGCAGTTCTTC.

With respect to this clone: The same CDR3 is also encoded by other DNA sequences in this sample. The rearrangement uses TRBV5-1 and TRBJ2-1; tentative D call: TRBD2 (5 bases). Germline assignment: CDR1 SGHRS and CDR2 YFSETQ. Between the trimmed V and J ends, which lost 0 bases and 7 bases, there was a span of 8 bases. The CDR3 runs 13 residues. CDR3 in amino acids: CASSLGLANEQFF. The CDR3 coding sequence is TGCGCCAGCAGCTTGGGTCTAGCAAATGAGCAGTTCTTC.

This clone was observed once. This chain uses TRBV6-1 with TRBJ1-5, with D possibly matching TRBD1 (5 bases). The CDR3 is 13 residues long. The germline V and J ends were trimmed by 6 bases and 6 bases, with 12 bases remaining between them. The germline CDR1 and CDR2 sequences are MNHNS and SASEGT. In DNA form, the CDR3 reads TGTGCCAGCAGGGGGGGATGGCTTCAGCCCCAGCATTTT. Translation gives CASRGGWLQPQHF.

J is TRBJ2-2 and V is TRBV29-1; D is ambiguous. Per the germline V gene, CDR1 is SQVTM and CDR2 is ANQGSEA. Trimming stripped 4 bases from V and 0 bases from J, with 9 bases between. There are 14 residues in the CDR3. The chain's CDR3 is CSVGRIANTGELFF. For the CDR3, the DNA is TGCAGCGTTGGTAGAATTGCGAACACCGGGGAGCTGTTTTTT.

The rearrangement joins TRBV28 to TRBJ2-7, with 9 bases fitting TRBD2. CDR1 MDHEN and CDR2 SYDVKM come from the germline V gene. The V gene end was trimmed by 5 bases and the J gene end by 4 bases; junction bases not matched to a gene: 15. The CDR3 length is 17 residues. CDR3 amino acids: CASSPPPLGSGSYEQYF. CDR3 coding DNA: TGTGCCAGCAGTCCGCCGCCCCTGGGTAGCGGGAGTTACGAGCAGTACTTC.

Comments on this clone: Other DNA sequences in the sample encode the same CDR3. The genes are TRBV27 and TRBJ1-2; 7 bases align to TRBD1. V was clipped by 5 bases and J by 2 bases; unmatched bases: 5. Germline V gives CDR1 MNHEY, CDR2 SMNVEV (reference sequence). The CDR3 covers 14 residues. CDR3 nucleotides: TGTGCCAGCAGTAGACAGGGTTCGAACTATGGCTACACCTTC. Protein product: CASSRQGSNYGYTF.

This chain joins TRBV4-3 and TRBJ2-7; 10 bases fit TRBD2. Trimming at V came to 0 bases and at J to 5 bases, leaving 4 bases not matched to a gene. CDR3 length: 15 amino acids. Germline lookup yields CDR1 LGHNA and CDR2 YSLEER. The CDR3 region is CASSQDSGRADEQYF. The CDR3 DNA is TGCGCCAGCAGCCAAGACAGCGGGAGGGCCGACGAGCAGTACTTC.

The chain carries TRBV30 and TRBJ1-5; D gene uncertain. CDR1 GTSNPN and CDR2 SVGIG come from the germline V gene (reference sequence). Trimming took 1 base from V and 4 from J, leaving 8 bases between them. The CDR3 loop spans 13 amino acids. In nucleotides, the CDR3 is TGTGCCTGGAGTGACAGCCGGAATCAGCCCCAGCATTTT. Encoded protein: CAWSDSRNQPQHF.

The chain has TRBV28 and TRBJ1-1; D not resolved. The germline CDR1 and CDR2 sequences are MDHEN and SYDVKM. Between the trimmed V and J ends, which lost 2 bases and 4 bases, there was a span of 17 bases. The length of the CDR3 is 16 residues. CDR3 bases: TGTGCCAGCAGTTTAAGGACCTGGACGGAGGGCACTGAAGCTTTCTTT. Its translation: CASSLRTWTEGTEAFF.

This chain joins TRBV7-2 and TRBJ2-3; maybe TRBD2 (5 bases). The CDR3 extends over 16 amino acids. Per germline, CDR1 SGHTA and CDR2 FQGNSA. With 5 bases removed from V and 0 bases from J, the gap between germline ends came to 15 bases. The CDR3 loop reads CASSPGTYSSTDTQYF. CDR3 coding DNA: TGTGCCAGCAGCCCGGGAACGTACTCTAGCACAGATACGCAGTATTTT.

The chain is built from TRBV5-1 and TRBJ2-7; 10 bases align to TRBD2. The J segment lost 2 bases and the V segment lost 3 bases, leaving 8 bases of the junction unmatched. Germline V CDR1 and CDR2: SGHRS, YFSETQ. The CDR3 has 16 residues. The CDR3 spells CASSSLSGRGTYEQYF. CDR3 sequence (DNA): TGCGCCAGCAGCTCGCTCAGCGGGAGGGGAACCTACGAGCAGTACTTC.

This chain connects TRBV15 to TRBJ2-7; 8 bases fit TRBD1. Germline CDR1 and CDR2: LNHNV and YYDKDF (reference sequence). The CDR3 loop spans 13 amino acids. V lost 8 bases, J lost 4 bases, and 7 bases stayed unmatched. The CDR3 reads CATRGTGPYEQYF. Written as DNA, the CDR3 is TGTGCCACCCGCGGGACAGGCCCTTACGAGCAGTACTTC.

J is TRBJ2-5 and V is TRBV27; no firm D call. The CDR3 extends over 11 amino acids. V was shortened by 9 bases and J by 3 bases, with 8 bases between the two germline ends. Germline loops: CDR1 MNHEY, CDR2 SMNVEV (reference sequence). DNA for the CDR3: TGTGCCAGTAGGCGGAAAGAGACCCAGTACTTC. Translation: CASRRKETQYF.

The chain carries TRBV4-1 and TRBJ2-7; 10 positions match TRBD2. After removal of 5 bases from V and 3 bases from J, the junction contained 7 bases not matched to a gene. CDR3 length: 15 amino acids. Germline lookup yields CDR1 MGHRA and CDR2 YSYEKL. The CDR3 loop reads CASSSSSGRLYEQYF. The CDR3 DNA reads TGCGCCAGCAGCTCTTCTAGCGGGAGACTCTACGAGCAGTACTTC.

CDR3 sequence reads: CASSVSRLNTEAFF. The CDR3 region has the DNA TGTGCCAGCTCAGTTTCCAGATTAAACACTGAAGCTTTCTTT. The rearrangement uses TRBV18 and TRBJ1-1, with unresolved D. V lost 5 bases to trimming and J lost 2 bases, with 12 bases between them. The CDR3 consists of 14 residues. Germline CDR1 KGHSH, CDR2 LQKENI.

V is TRBV9 and J is TRBJ2-2, with a possible D match to TRBD2 (8 bases). The V gene's germline CDR1 is SGDLS and CDR2 YYNGEE. The CDR3 runs 19 residues. V was cut by 4 bases and J by 7 bases, with 29 bases left in between. The CDR3 region has the DNA TGTGCCAGCAGCCTCCAAAGTAGGGCACTAGCGGCAGGGGGCGGGGAGCTGTTTTTT. As protein: CASSLQSRALAAGGGELFF.

The chain recombines TRBV19 with TRBJ1-5; 8 nucleotides line up with TRBD1. Germline V gene lookup returns CDR1 LNHDA and CDR2 SQIVND (reference sequence). Losses at the gene ends were 5 bases for V and 6 bases for J; bases not matched to a gene: 9. The CDR3 is 15 amino acids. The CDR3 DNA is TGTGCCAGTAGTGTCCCAGGGGGCCGGGGTCAGCCCCAGCATTTT. Its protein is CASSVPGGRGQPQHF. The whole variable domain, filled in from reference TRBV19 and TRBJ1-5, reads DGGITQSPKYLFRKEGQNVTLSCEQNLNHDAMYWYRQDPGQGLRLIYYSQIVNDFQKGDIAEGYSVSREKKESFPLTVTSAQKNPTAFYLCASSVPGGRGQPQHFGDGTRLSIL.

CDR3 amino acids: CASSQIKESYEQYF. CDR3 DNA: TGTGCCAGCAGCCAAATTAAGGAGAGTTACGAGCAGTACTTC. The gene calls are TRBV7-3 and TRBJ2-7; D is undetermined. V lost 5 bases, J lost 4 bases, and 15 bases lay in between. Germline V gene lookup returns CDR1 SGHTA and CDR2 FQGTGA. This CDR3 spans 14 amino acids.